This is a list of T cell receptor beta chains from one sample in a study of blood T cells in healthy people across ages. Using its own MiXCR run on the 5' RACE reads, TCRdb lists one record per CDR3 protein. The sample consists of approximately 880,000 distinct CDR3 sequences, around 49% of them appearing once. The sample consisted of blood. These receptors were collected from a man aged 30 to 45 in good health. Each CDR3 is given with its conserved first and last residue. D genes are given only for firm matches. Clone sizes are given selectively: once, few, many, or a class where the clone is expanded.

abundance,d_gene,j_gene,v_gene,CDR3aa,CDR3nt
NA,NA,TRBJ1-2,TRBV10-3,CAISESGAYSYTF,TGTGCCATCAGTGAGTCGGGTGCCTATAGCTACACCTTC
few,NA,TRBJ2-1,TRBV24-1,CATSSIWGETYNEQFF,TGTGCCACCAGTTCCATATGGGGGGAAACCTACAATGAGCAGTTCTTC
NA,TRBD1,TRBJ1-5,TRBV19,CASSGGTGNQPQHF,TGTGCCAGTAGTGGAGGGACAGGGAATCAGCCCCAGCATTTT
NA,TRBD1,TRBJ1-1,TRBV5-1,CASSPTGDRTEAFF,TGCGCCAGCAGCCCGACAGGGGATAGGACTGAAGCTTTCTTT
NA,NA,TRBJ2-5,TRBV6-1,CASSEGAGMETQYF,TGTGCCAGCAGTGAAGGTGCAGGGATGGAGACCCAGTACTTC
NA,TRBD2,TRBJ2-5,TRBV6-5,CASSYSRLRAGGDEQYF,TGTGCCAGCAGTTACTCGAGGCTCCGAGCGGGGGGTGATGAGCAGTACTTC
NA,TRBD1,TRBJ2-7,TRBV28,CASVRGPPGEQYF,TGTGCCAGCGTCAGGGGGCCCCCGGGCGAGCAGTACTTC
NA,NA,TRBJ2-2,TRBV4-1,CAGSQEGALARELFF,TGCGCCGGCAGCCAAGAGGGGGCACTAGCTCGGGAGCTGTTTTTT
few,NA,TRBJ1-4,TRBV20-1,CSASQPQGLVGEKLFF,TGCAGTGCTAGTCAACCCCAGGGTTTGGTAGGGGAAAAACTGTTTTTT
NA,TRBD2,TRBJ2-1,TRBV7-2,CASSLARPGLAGFNEQFF,TGTGCCAGCAGCTTAGCGCGTCCGGGACTAGCGGGGTTCAATGAGCAGTTCTTC
NA,NA,TRBJ1-1,TRBV7-2,CASGELNTEAFF,TGTGCCAGCGGGGAGCTTAACACTGAAGCTTTCTTT
NA,NA,TRBJ2-3,TRBV6-2/TRBV6-3,CASSYPRADLTDTQYF,TGTGCCAGCAGCTACCCCCGGGCGGATCTCACAGATACGCAGTATTTT
NA,NA,TRBJ1-4,TRBV7-2,CASSLGGVGREKLFF,TGTGCCAGCAGCTTAGGAGGGGTGGGGAGGGAAAAACTGTTTTTT
NA,NA,TRBJ1-2,TRBV29-1,CSSTLQGSYTF,TGCAGCTCCACATTACAGGGCAGCTACACCTTC
NA,TRBD1,TRBJ2-5,TRBV7-9,CASSTGAYRGLGETQYF,TGTGCCAGCAGCACTGGGGCCTACAGGGGCTTGGGGGAGACCCAGTACTTC
NA,NA,TRBJ1-2,TRBV2,CASMGGATNYGYTF,TGTGCCAGCATGGGGGGCGCGACCAACTATGGCTACACCTTC
NA,TRBD1,TRBJ2-1,TRBV30,CAWSVGTGREQFF,TGTGCCTGGAGTGTAGGGACAGGCCGTGAGCAGTTCTTC
many,NA,TRBJ2-6,TRBV12-3/TRBV12-4,CASSLSGLGANVLTF,TGTGCCAGCAGTTTATCGGGTCTTGGGGCCAACGTCCTGACTTTC
NA,TRBD1,TRBJ1-2,TRBV29-1,CSVATGPTTLGYTF,TGCAGCGTTGCGACAGGGCCCACCACTCTAGGCTACACCTTC
NA,NA,TRBJ2-7,TRBV28,CASISGTRHVKMFSSYEQYF,TGTGCCAGCATCTCGGGGACAAGGCACGTCAAAATGTTCTCCTCCTACGAGCAGTACTTC
NA,NA,TRBJ2-5,TRBV5-1,CASSGETAVQETQYF,TGCGCCAGCAGCGGGGAGACAGCAGTCCAAGAGACCCAGTACTTC
NA,NA,TRBJ2-5,TRBV28,CASRRTRQETQYF,TGTGCCAGCAGACGGACAAGGCAAGAGACCCAGTACTTC
NA,NA,TRBJ1-1,TRBV9,CASSVALVSEGSEAFF,TGTGCCAGCAGCGTAGCTCTTGTGAGTGAGGGGAGTGAAGCTTTCTTT
NA,TRBD1,TRBJ2-3,TRBV10-3,CAISPRTGVADTQYF,TGTGCCATCAGTCCAAGGACAGGGGTGGCAGATACGCAGTATTTT
few,NA,TRBJ1-6,TRBV20-1,CSAPAWGPLHF,TGCAGTGCCCCGGCCTGGGGACCCCTCCACTTT
few,TRBD1,TRBJ2-1,TRBV9,CASSATTDRAGSEQFF,TGTGCCAGCAGCGCTACAACAGACAGGGCGGGCTCTGAGCAGTTCTTC
NA,NA,TRBJ1-4,TRBV28,CASNDAAASGREKLFF,TGTGCCAGCAACGATGCAGCGGCCTCAGGCCGGGAAAAACTGTTTTTT
NA,NA,TRBJ2-7,TRBV14,CASSQQASYEQYF,TGTGCCAGCAGCCAACAGGCCTCCTACGAGCAGTACTTC
NA,TRBD2,TRBJ2-5,TRBV28,CASSFLSGGQETQYF,TGTGCCAGCAGTTTTCTTTCGGGGGGGCAAGAGACCCAGTACTTC
few,TRBD2,TRBJ2-1,TRBV11-3,CASSLVGGGGYYNEQFF,TGTGCCAGCAGCTTAGTTGGCGGGGGGGGTTACTACAATGAGCAGTTCTTC
few,NA,TRBJ2-7,TRBV2,CASSDLQGGSYEQYF,TGTGCCAGCAGTGATTTACAGGGCGGGTCCTACGAGCAGTACTTC
few,NA,TRBJ2-5,TRBV20-1,CSARGAAQETQYF,TGCAGTGCTAGAGGGGCAGCCCAAGAGACCCAGTACTTC
NA,NA,TRBJ2-6,TRBV5-1,CASTEQTSSGANVLTF,TGCGCCAGCACCGAGCAGACAAGCTCTGGGGCCAACGTCCTGACTTTC
NA,TRBD2,TRBJ2-7,TRBV2,CASRGTSGYYEQYF,TGTGCCAGCAGGGGGACTAGCGGATACTACGAGCAGTACTTC
NA,NA,TRBJ1-1,TRBV4-1,CAASEGPAEGTEAFF,TGCGCCGCCAGCGAGGGTCCGGCAGAAGGGACTGAAGCTTTCTTT
NA,NA,TRBJ1-4,TRBV29-1,CSVAGGESEKLFF,TGCAGCGTTGCAGGCGGCGAGAGTGAAAAACTGTTTTTT